One sample yielded the 15 T cell receptor beta chains listed below, sequenced in a study of shared clonotypes between healthy human individuals. Data came from immunoSEQ multiplex PCR; TCRdb stores just in-frame clones and leaves some out. Among 2 million to 2.5 million clones listed, more than 80% were seen once. Sample: naive CD4+ T cells from PBMCs. Subset specified: CD45RA+ positively selected. The receptor set was obtained from a man younger than 35 in good health. Some clones in this sample may be carry-over from other donors' samples.

This rearrangement joins TRBV4-2 to TRBJ1-6, with 9 bases lining up with TRBD1. Germline CDR1 reads LGHNA; CDR2 reads YNFKEQ. J was trimmed by 4 bases and V by 2 bases; bases with no gene match: 6. This CDR3 is built from 17 residues. The CDR3 DNA sequence: TGTGCCAGCAGCCAAACGGGACAGGGACCTTATAATTCACCCCTCCACTTT. Translation gives CASSQTGQGPYNSPLHF.

As to this clone: The same CDR3 arises from other DNA sequences in this sample as well. The chain employs TRBV18 and TRBJ1-1, with 7 nucleotides matching TRBD1. V gave up 6 bases and J gave up 0 bases; unmatched junction bases: 4. The CDR3 spans 14 residues. The germline CDR1 and CDR2 sequences are KGHSH and LQKENI. In nucleotides, the CDR3 is TGTGCCAGCTCCCGGGACAGTTTGAACACTGAAGCTTTCTTT. This sequence encodes CASSRDSLNTEAFF.

The chain recombines TRBV2 with TRBJ1-3; 8 positions agree with TRBD1. With V trimmed by 6 bases and J by 3 bases, 4 bases remained unmatched. Germline V gene data show CDR1 as SNHLY and CDR2 as FYNNEI. This CDR3 region has 14 residues. The DNA of the CDR3 is TGTGCCAGCAGGGTACAGGGGGTTGGAAACACCATATATTTT. This encodes CASRVQGVGNTIYF. The entire variable domain, with the rest obtained from reference TRBV2 and TRBJ1-3, is as follows: EPEVTQTPSHQVTQMGQEVILRCVPISNHLYFYWYRQILGQKVEFLVSFYNNEISEKSEIFDDQFSVERPDGSNFTLKIRSTKLEDSAMYFCASRVQGVGNTIYFGEGSWLTVV.

This chain uses TRBV30 with TRBJ1-5, with a possible D match to TRBD1 (5 bases). The germline V gene has CDR1 GTSNPN and CDR2 SVGIG (reference sequence). The CDR3 loop spans 14 amino acids. The germline V and J ends were trimmed by 2 bases and 0 bases, with 8 bases remaining between them. The chain's CDR3 is CAWSTTVSNQPQHF. The CDR3 DNA reads TGTGCCTGGAGTACGACAGTTAGCAATCAGCCCCAGCATTTT.

The chain carries TRBV27 and TRBJ2-1; TRBD2 aligns across 8 bases. This CDR3 comprises 16 residues. In germline, CDR1 is MNHEY, CDR2 SMNVEV (reference sequence). V shed 6 bases, J shed 1 base, and the junction held 8 bases outside the gene matches. CDR3 sequence (DNA): TGTGCCAGCAGACCGAAGCGGGAGAGGTCCTACAATGAGCAGTTCTTC. Translated: CASRPKRERSYNEQFF.

A remark on this clone: Additional DNA sequences in this sample encode the identical CDR3. The chain carries TRBV7-3 and TRBJ2-5, with TRBD1 matching 7 bases. The junction had 3 bases not matched to a gene; V was cut back by 5 bases and J by 3 bases. CDR3 length: 13 amino acids. In germline, CDR1 is SGHTA, CDR2 FQGTGA. The CDR3 protein is CASSPGTEETQYF. The CDR3 DNA is TGTGCCAGCAGCCCGGGGACAGAAGAGACCCAGTACTTC.

The chain joins TRBV9 to TRBJ2-2; 10 bases agree with TRBD2. V shed 3 bases and J 0 bases; nucleotides not matched to a gene: 5. Germline V lookup: CDR1 SGDLS, CDR2 YYNGEE. This CDR3 contains 17 residues. The CDR3 region is CASSGQGLATNTGELFF. The CDR3 DNA reads TGTGCCAGCAGCGGTCAGGGACTAGCGACGAACACCGGGGAGCTGTTTTTT.

This chain joins TRBV15 and TRBJ2-7; D could derive from TRBD1 or TRBD2 (5 bases each). Trimming removed 3 bases at V and 6 bases at J, with 15 bases between. The germline V gene has CDR1 LNHNV and CDR2 YYDKDF (reference sequence). The CDR3 extends over 14 amino acids. CDR3: CATSRDGGRSEQYF. CDR3 DNA: TGTGCCACCAGCAGGGATGGGGGACGCAGCGAGCAGTACTTC.

The table lists this clone with a few counts. This chain joins TRBV20-1 and TRBJ1-1; D uncertain. The germline gives CDR1 DFQATT, CDR2 SNEGSKA (reference sequence). The CDR3 extends over 10 amino acids. V dropped 5 bases and J dropped 8 bases, with 9 bases sitting between them. This CDR3 reads CSARRQEAFF. CDR3 nucleotides: TGCAGTGCTCGACGCCAAGAAGCTTTCTTT.

The CDR3 sequence: CAIQENTEAFF. CDR3 coding DNA: TGTGCCATCCAGGAGAACACTGAAGCTTTCTTT. This chain links TRBV10-3 with TRBJ1-1; D remains unclear. There are 11 residues in the CDR3. V gave up 8 bases and J gave up 1 base, with 5 bases separating them. Germline V CDR1 and CDR2: ENHRY, SYGVKD.

The gene calls are TRBV7-9 and TRBJ1-3, with TRBD1 identical over 8 bases. CDR3 length equals 14 residues. Germline V CDR1 and CDR2: SEHNR, FQNEAQ (reference sequence). The V gene end was trimmed by 5 bases and the J gene end by 3 bases; junction bases not matched to a gene: 3. CDR3 sequence: CASSGQGIGNTIYF. For the CDR3, the DNA is TGTGCCAGCAGCGGACAGGGCATTGGAAACACCATATATTTT.

The V gene is TRBV13, the J gene TRBJ1-1; D perhaps matches TRBD1 (5 bases). V was clipped by 5 bases and J by 3 bases, with 13 bases between them. The CDR3 has 14 amino acids. CDR1 PRHDT and CDR2 FYEKMQ come from the germline V gene (reference sequence). CDR3 residues: CASSIPPGDTEAFF. CDR3 sequence (DNA): TGTGCCAGCAGCATACCTCCGGGGGACACTGAAGCTTTCTTT.

In this sample, this clone turned up a few times. The rearrangement joins TRBV6-1 to TRBJ1-5; D is uncertain. V was pared by 6 bases and J by 3 bases, with 6 bases between. Germline V CDR1 and CDR2: MNHNS, SASEGT. The CDR3 is 12 residues long. In nucleotides, the CDR3 is TGTGCCAGCAGCCCCCTCAATCAGCCCCAGCATTTT. Its protein product is CASSPLNQPQHF.

The gene calls are TRBV6-1 and TRBJ2-7; the D is unclear. The CDR3 totals 11 residues. Trimming removed 5 bases at V and 2 bases at J, with 4 bases between. Germline V lookup: CDR1 MNHNS, CDR2 SASEGT. CDR3: CASSTPYEQYF. Here the CDR3 DNA reads TGTGCCAGCAGTACCCCCTACGAGCAGTACTTC.

The chain couples TRBV18 to TRBJ2-7, with D tentatively TRBD1 (7 bases). Trimming removed 1 base at V and 6 bases at J, with 16 bases between. The CDR3 covers 15 residues. The V gene's germline CDR1 is KGHSH and CDR2 LQKENI. The CDR3 region is CASSPRGDRVGEQYF. The DNA for the CDR3 is TGTGCCAGCTCACCACGGGGGGACAGAGTTGGCGAGCAGTACTTC.